This entry is about one T cell receptor beta chain. In this sample, this clone turned up a few times. This receptor's antigen is unknown. One base away there is no much larger clone; base qualities are not given. The cohort was made up of roughly 670 healthy bone marrow donors. At the time of sampling, all cohort members were nominally healthy, though unrecorded immune exposures were likely present. The donor tested CMV seronegative and was one of the 352 seronegative cohort members. Every donor gave a peripheral blood sample, and the peripheral blood mononuclear cells from that sample were used for TCR beta sequencing. The Qiagen DNeasy Blood Extraction Kit was used to extract genomic DNA from the blood cell samples. This record belongs to a study of cytomegalovirus exposure and HLA in healthy donors (dated by TCRdb to the late 2010s). Regarding the research as a whole: An earlier analysis of around 600 of the donors reported 250 to 350 Gb of sequence data and roughly 110 million unique TCR beta sequences from 150 million to 200 million T cells. Typing coverage differed by locus: A, B, C, DRB1 and DQB1 were typed in about 620-630 donors, DQA1 in about 500, DPA1 in 606, and DPB1 in 450 to 490. An earlier analysis of nearly 600 of the donors applied high-throughput TCR beta sequencing to assess whether each TCR beta V gene segment acted as functional or pseudogenic. Every discovery cohort repertoire had been produced on one sequencing platform. The study combined high-throughput TCR immunosequencing, statistical association of individual TCRs with disease status, and machine learning to predict cytomegalovirus infection status. The study aimed to test whether signatures of past pathogen exposure could be identified by cataloging public T cell receptors. A separate validation cohort of over 95 different subjects was used in addition to the 666-subject first cohort. Roughly 5 DR-DQ haplotypes were treated as single units for association and clustering because of strong linkage in the cohort. Rather than using new phenotypic data, the later analysis identified candidate immune exposures from TCR beta sequences and from how often those sequences occurred across donors. Class I and class II HLA loci were covered by the typing at four-digit resolution. Donor age, sex, ethnicity and CMV serostatus were compiled together with the repertoire data. To study patterns of TCR occurrence, a later analysis re-analyzed previously published TCR beta repertoires from hundreds of donors and added high-resolution HLA genotyping. An early release that covered more than 550 HLA-typed donors contained about 300 gigabases of sequencing data and 70 million to 100 million unique TCR sequences. Of the roughly 400 genotyped donors, approximately 80% fell in the genetic ancestry cluster associated with self-reported Caucasian donors. The T cell repertoires of 550 to 850 subjects were profiled by immunosequencing and related to cytomegalovirus serostatus. A later genetic analysis used genome-wide SNP genotypes for about 60% of the roughly 700 donors, treating that subset as a discovery cohort. Among about 390 genotyped donors of the cohort, an average of 235,054 unique TCR beta nucleotide sequences were sequenced per donor, roughly a sixth of them non-productive. Here is what the overall study found, with its caveats: In a later analysis, HLA-associated TCR beta chains showed more clonal expansion and lower generation probabilities than non-associated chains that were equally common. In an earlier analysis of around 600 of the donors, most TCR beta V segments were observed in productive rearrangements about 87% or about 30% of the time, broadly matching IMGT annotations. V-gene and J-gene trimming of TCR beta chains was associated with a missense DCLRE1C variant in a later genetic analysis, and the association was replicated in an independent cohort. Across donors, most TCR sequences were observed very rarely, whereas some public TCRs were present in many individuals. A cluster of highly shared sequence variants was judged likely to represent a technical artifact of the sequencing pipeline. Most CMV-associated TCR beta chains appeared to be HLA-restricted in a later analysis, and the HLA associations seemed to be driven largely by CMV exposure. A later analysis found that TCR association rates varied across HLA loci, with DRB1 alleles showing the most associated TCRs and HLA-C alleles the fewest. Presence/absence analyses assumed roughly uniform sequencing depth across donors, an assumption that may not hold. Strong co-occurrence of HLA alleles, especially DR and DQ, made assigning TCR associations to individual alleles difficult. Some IMGT-functional V segments, including TRBV6-2 and TRBV6-3, could not be distinguished by the 87-base-pair reads and were therefore excluded. The study gave a list of 150 to 200 TCR beta chains associated with cytomegalovirus. In both the original and validation cohorts, the classifier was reported to diagnose cytomegalovirus status with high specificity and sensitivity. Only TCR beta chains were sequenced in this cohort, and the absence of alpha or paired-chain data limited detectable features. Because counts were too low, seventeen rarely observed V segments, including chromosome 9 orphons, were left out of the earlier analysis of about 500 of the donors. A later analysis reported that several top co-occurrence clusters appeared linked to parvovirus B19, influenza, CMV and Epstein-Barr virus. A further reported finding was that TCR beta sequences accurately predicted the HLA-A and HLA-B alleles for most subjects in the first cohort. At a false discovery rate of 0.05, a later analysis linked 15,000 to 20,000 TCR beta sequences to specific HLA alleles. The authors suggested that the approach could potentially be extended to other disease states and immunological phenotypes. For the cohort, immune exposure information was limited to CMV serostatus. HLA typing was unavailable for some donors at each locus, so association tests used only the typed subset. Compared with the approximately 670-donor mean, donors in an Asian-associated ancestry cluster had fewer N-insertions in productive TCRs, according to a later genetic analysis. Correlated functional status among segregating V segments might reflect linkage disequilibrium, but an unknown experimental factor could not be ruled out. A few of the identified cytomegalovirus-associated TCR beta chains were confirmed in vitro to be specific for cytomegalovirus antigens.

The CDR3 starts with the cysteine, ends with the phenylalanine, and has 15 residues. Only CDR3 DNA remains: 45 bases, in frame from the first base. The V and J ends are trimmed by 0 bases and 0 bases, leaving 6 bases between them. The germline V gene sets CDR1 to MNHEY and CDR2 to SVGAGI. To prepare the library, the immunoSEQ multiplex PCR assay was applied. For the multiplex PCR, a mixture combining 60 forward primers for TCR Vbeta segments and 13 reverse primers for TCR Jbeta segments was used. A multiplex PCR assay on genomic DNA amplified the CDR3 region of rearranged TCR beta genes. The Illumina HiSeq System was used to sequence the amplified TCR beta libraries as 87-base-pair reads. The study's processing was this. A later analysis counted 75 million to 100 million unique TCR beta chains across the 666 repertoires, and some 11 million of these chains were shared by at least two donors. A nearest-neighbor algorithm error-corrected the raw reads and collapsed the reads into unique sequences, merging closely related sequences to remove PCR and sequencing errors. To assign V, D and J gene segments, CDR3 sequences were aligned to IMGT reference sequences. For a sequence to be retained, a match of at least six nucleotides was required to both a V gene segment and a J gene segment. Rearrangements were classified as productive when the CDR3 lacked stop codons and remained in frame with V and J, and all other rearrangements were classified as non-productive. Following IMGT convention, CDR3 was defined as the stretch from the second conserved V-encoded cysteine to the conserved J-encoded phenylalanine. The earlier analysis of some 580 of the donors excluded any sequence lacking an unambiguous match to a single V gene segment. In an earlier analysis of 500 to 750 of the donors, V segments were called functional above 56.7% productive rearrangements and were called segregating when the between-donor standard deviation exceeded 5%. A statistical classification framework was built to diagnose cytomegalovirus status from the catalog of TCR beta chain sequences. In a later analysis, V and J genes were assigned by comparing TCR nucleotide sequences against IMGT/GENE-DB human TR gene sequences. The TCRdist pipeline was used in a later analysis to assign CDR3 sequences and most-parsimonious VDJ recombination scenarios. In a later analysis, every TCR beta chain was defined by the combination of its CDR3 amino acid sequence and its V-gene family, and reads without a unique V-gene family were dropped. To address suspected cross-contamination and a sequencing artifact, a later analysis removed some 620 highly shared, low-generation-probability nucleotide sequences. For each public chain, a later analysis derived a clonal expansion index from normalized ranks of inferred template counts within each repertoire. Generation probabilities in a later analysis came from a VDJ recombination model fitted to out-of-frame rearrangements, and those results were checked against IGoR. In a later analysis, hypergeometric tests were used to score TCR-TCR, TCR-HLA and TCR-CMV co-occurrence, with a repertoire-size bias correction applied to TCR pairs. False discovery rates were estimated in a later analysis by permuting HLA or CMV assignments 20 times. In a later analysis, co-occurring TCRs were grouped with DBSCAN, and TCRdist sequence similarity was added when clustering was performed within HLA-allele-positive subsets. Repertoires with fewer than 30,000 or more than 120,000 public chains, plus five repertoires with anomalous nucleotide sharing, were excluded from co-occurrence clustering. In TCRdb, the immuneACCESS table is reduced to in-frame sequences with V and J assigned. These tables do not hold every clone; where another copy was compared, an unresolved V gene accounts for under half, and the others remain unexplained. That table is the source of V, J and clone size, and D and trimming were worked out from the DNA. A total of approximately 100,000 clones appear in this sample, around 64% of them only once. The leading ten clones occupy 3% to 3.5% of the sample.

The chain is encoded by TRBV6-5 joined to TRBJ2-4; the D gene is possibly TRBD1, with 5 bases matching. This clonotype was obtained from a man in his 60s in good health and CMV-seronegative. The sequencing sample was made of PBMCs. The CDR3 amino acid sequence is: CASSYSGLAKNIQYF. The DNA sequence reads TGTGCCAGCAGTTACTCGGGGCTAGCCAAAAACATTCAGTACTTC.